This T cell receptor (beta chain) stems from a study of blood T cell repertoires in COVID-19. Across the whole study: The United States, Italy and Spain supplied acute and convalescent COVID-19 samples. From T cells, B-cell-depleted T cells, or PBMCs came the material, which was cDNA or gDNA.

This CDR3 spans 13 amino acids. J lost 5 bases, V lost 10 bases, and 4 bases had no gene match. CDR1 is MNHEY, CDR2 SVGAGI, per germline. The data were produced by immunoSEQ multiplex PCR, yet TCRdb's version contains in-frame clones alone and is incomplete. The data show almost 90,000 clones, 90% seen once. This chain uses TRBV6-5 with TRBJ2-5; 13 positions match TRBD2. Sample: peripheral blood. The clonotype originates from a man aged 18-30 years with COVID-19, enrolled during active disease. The CDR3 sequence is CATGLAGVETQYF. DNA for the CDR3: TGTGCCACTGGACTAGCGGGAGTTGAGACCCAGTACTTC.